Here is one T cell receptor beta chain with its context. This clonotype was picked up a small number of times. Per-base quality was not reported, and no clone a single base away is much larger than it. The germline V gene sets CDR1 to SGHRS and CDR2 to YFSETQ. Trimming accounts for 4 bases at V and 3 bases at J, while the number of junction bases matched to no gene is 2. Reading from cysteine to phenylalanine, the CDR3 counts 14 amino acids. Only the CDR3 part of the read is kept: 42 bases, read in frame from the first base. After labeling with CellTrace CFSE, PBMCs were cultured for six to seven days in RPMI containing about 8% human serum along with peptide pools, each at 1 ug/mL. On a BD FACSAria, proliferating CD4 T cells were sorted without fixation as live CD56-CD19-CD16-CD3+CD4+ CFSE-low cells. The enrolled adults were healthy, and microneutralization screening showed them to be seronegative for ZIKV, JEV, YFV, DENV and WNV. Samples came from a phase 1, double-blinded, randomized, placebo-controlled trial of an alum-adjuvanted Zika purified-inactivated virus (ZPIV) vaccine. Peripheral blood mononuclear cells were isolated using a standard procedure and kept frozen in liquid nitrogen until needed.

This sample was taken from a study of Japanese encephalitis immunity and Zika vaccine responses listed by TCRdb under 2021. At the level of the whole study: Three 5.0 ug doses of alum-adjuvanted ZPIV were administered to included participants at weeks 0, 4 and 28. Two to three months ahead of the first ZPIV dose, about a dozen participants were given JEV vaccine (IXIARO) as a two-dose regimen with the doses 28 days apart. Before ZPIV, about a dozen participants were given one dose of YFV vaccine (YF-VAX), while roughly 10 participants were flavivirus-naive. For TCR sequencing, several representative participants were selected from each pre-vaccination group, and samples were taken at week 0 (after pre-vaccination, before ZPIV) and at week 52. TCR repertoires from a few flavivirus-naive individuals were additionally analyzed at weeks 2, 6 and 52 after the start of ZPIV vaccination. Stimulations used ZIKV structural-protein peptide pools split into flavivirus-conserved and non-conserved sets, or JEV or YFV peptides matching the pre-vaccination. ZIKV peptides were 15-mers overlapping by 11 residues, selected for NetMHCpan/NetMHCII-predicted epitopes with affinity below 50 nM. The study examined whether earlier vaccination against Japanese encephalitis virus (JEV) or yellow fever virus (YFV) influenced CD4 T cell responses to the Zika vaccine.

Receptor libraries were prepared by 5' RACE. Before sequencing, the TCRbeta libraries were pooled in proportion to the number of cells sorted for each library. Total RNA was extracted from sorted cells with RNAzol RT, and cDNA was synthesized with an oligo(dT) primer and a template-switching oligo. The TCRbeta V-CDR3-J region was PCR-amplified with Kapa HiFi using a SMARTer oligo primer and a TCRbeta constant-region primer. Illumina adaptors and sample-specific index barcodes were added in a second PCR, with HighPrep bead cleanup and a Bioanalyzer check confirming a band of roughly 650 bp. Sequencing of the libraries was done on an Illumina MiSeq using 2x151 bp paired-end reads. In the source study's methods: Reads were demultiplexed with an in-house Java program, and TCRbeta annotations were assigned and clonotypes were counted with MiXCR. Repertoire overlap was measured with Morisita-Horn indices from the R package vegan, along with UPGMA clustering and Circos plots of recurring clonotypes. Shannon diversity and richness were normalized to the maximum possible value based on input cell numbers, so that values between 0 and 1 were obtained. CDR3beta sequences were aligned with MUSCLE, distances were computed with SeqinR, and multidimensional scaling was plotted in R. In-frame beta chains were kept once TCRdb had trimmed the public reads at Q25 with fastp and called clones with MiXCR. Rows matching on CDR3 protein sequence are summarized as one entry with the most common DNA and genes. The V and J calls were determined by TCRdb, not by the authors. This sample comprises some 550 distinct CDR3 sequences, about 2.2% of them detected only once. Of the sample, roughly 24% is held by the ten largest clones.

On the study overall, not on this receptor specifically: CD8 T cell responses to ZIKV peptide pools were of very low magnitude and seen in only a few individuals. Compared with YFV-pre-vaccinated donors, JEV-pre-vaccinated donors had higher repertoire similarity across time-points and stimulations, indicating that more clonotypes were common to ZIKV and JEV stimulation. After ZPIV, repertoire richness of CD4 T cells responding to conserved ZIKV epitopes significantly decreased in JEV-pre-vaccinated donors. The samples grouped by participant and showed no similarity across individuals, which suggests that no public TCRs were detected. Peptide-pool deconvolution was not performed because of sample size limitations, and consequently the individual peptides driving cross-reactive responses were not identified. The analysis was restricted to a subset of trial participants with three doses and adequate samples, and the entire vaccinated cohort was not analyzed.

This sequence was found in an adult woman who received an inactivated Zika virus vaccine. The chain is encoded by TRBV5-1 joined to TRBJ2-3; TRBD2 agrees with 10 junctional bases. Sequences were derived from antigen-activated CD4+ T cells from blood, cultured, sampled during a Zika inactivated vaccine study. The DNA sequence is TGCGCCAGCAGCCTAGCGGGAGCGACAGATACGCAGTATTTT. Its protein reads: CASSLAGATDTQYF. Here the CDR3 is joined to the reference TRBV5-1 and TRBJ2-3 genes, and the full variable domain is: KAGVTQTPRYLIKTRGQQVTLSCSPISGHRSVSWYQQTPGQGLQFLFEYFSETQRNKGNFPGRFSGRQFSNSRSEMNVSTLELGDSALYLCASSLAGATDTQYFGPGTRLTVL.